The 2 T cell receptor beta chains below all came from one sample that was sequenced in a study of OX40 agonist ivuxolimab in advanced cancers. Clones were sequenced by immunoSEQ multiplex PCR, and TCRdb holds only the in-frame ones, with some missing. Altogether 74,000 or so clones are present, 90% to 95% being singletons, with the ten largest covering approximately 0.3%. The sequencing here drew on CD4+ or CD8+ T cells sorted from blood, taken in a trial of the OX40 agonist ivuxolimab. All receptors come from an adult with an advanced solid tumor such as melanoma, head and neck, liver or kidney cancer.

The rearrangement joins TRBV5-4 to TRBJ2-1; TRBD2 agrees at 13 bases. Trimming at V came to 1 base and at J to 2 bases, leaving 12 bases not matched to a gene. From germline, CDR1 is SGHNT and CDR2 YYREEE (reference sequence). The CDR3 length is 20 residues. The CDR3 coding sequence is TGTGCCAGCAGCTTGTCTTATGGACTAGCGGGAGAGGGGACCTACAATGAGCAGTTCTTC. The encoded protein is CASSLSYGLAGEGTYNEQFF. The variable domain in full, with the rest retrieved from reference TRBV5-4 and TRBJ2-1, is ETGVTQSPTHLIKTRGQQVTLRCSSQSGHNTVSWYQQALGQGPQFIFQYYREEENGRGNFPPRFSGLQFPNYSSELNVNALELDDSALYLCASSLSYGLAGEGTYNEQFFGPGTRLTVL.

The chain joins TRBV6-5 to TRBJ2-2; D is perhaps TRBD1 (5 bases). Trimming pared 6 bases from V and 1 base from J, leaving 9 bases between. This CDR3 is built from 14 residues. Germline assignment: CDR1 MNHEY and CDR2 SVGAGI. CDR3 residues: CASRPGQNTGELFF. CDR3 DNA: TGTGCCAGCAGACCCGGACAGAACACCGGGGAGCTGTTTTTT.